This record looks at one TCR beta chain sequence and its context. Its matching antigen is unknown. TCRdb redid the calling of the reads with MiXCR, one entry per CDR3 protein. The sample records 300,000 to 400,000 distinct CDR3 sequences, 15% to 20% being singletons. The data originate from a study of T cell repertoires in cytomegalovirus infection. Study-wide results and limits: Cumulated frequencies of public TCR beta families served to identify carriers of CMV plus the relevant HLA.

Material: PBMCs. The TCR was taken from a human donor in good health (CMV status not recorded). Some clones in this sample may be carry-over from other donors' samples.

The CDR3, as DNA: TGCAGTGCTAGTCCTAGCGGGGGATCCCAAGAGACCCAGTACTTC. Protein sequence: CSASPSGGSQETQYF. V and J are TRBV20-1 and TRBJ2-5; 10 bases align to TRBD2. The CDR3 loop spans 15 amino acids. Germline-derived CDR1 and CDR2 are DFQATT and SNEGSKA (reference sequence). V gave up 3 bases and J gave up 1 base; unmatched junction bases: 5.